This section outlines one T cell receptor beta chain sequence together with its context. This CDR3 is 14 amino acids long. Germline V gene lookup returns CDR1 MNHEY and CDR2 SVGEGT. Trimming removed 6 bases from V and 2 bases from J; junction bases left unmatched: 4. The data were obtained in a study of blood T cell repertoires in COVID-19. About the research overall: T cells, B-cell-depleted T cells, or PBMCs provided the cDNA or gDNA that served as material.

Sequencing was performed with immunoSEQ multiplex PCR; in TCRdb, only in-frame clones are kept and a portion is missing. Of roughly 63,000 clones in the sample, 80% to 90% are singletons; the top ten hold 2.5% to 3%. This chain uses TRBV6-2 or TRBV6-3 with TRBJ2-7; 10 bases map to TRBD2. The sequence derives from a man aged 45-65 years with acute or convalescent COVID-19. The sample comprised peripheral blood. CDR3 nucleotides: TGTGCCAGCAGACCTAGCGGGGGTACCTACGAGCAGTACGTC. It encodes CASRPSGGTYEQYV.